The 28 T cell receptor beta chains given below trace back to one sample, sequenced in a study of T cell responses to AZD1222 COVID-19 vaccine. Data came from immunoSEQ multiplex PCR; TCRdb stores just in-frame clones and leaves some out. Of under 170,000 clones listed, around 94% are singletons. The input for sequencing was peripheral blood, taken on day 0 of AZD1222 vaccination. These receptors were taken from an adult in good health.

The chain combines TRBV6-5 with TRBJ1-5; the match to TRBD1 covers 7 bases. The CDR3 totals 13 residues. The germline gives CDR1 MNHEY, CDR2 SVGAGI. The trim removed 2 bases at V and 6 bases at J, leaving 1 base unmatched. CDR3 sequence reads: CASSYQGGQPQHF. The CDR3 DNA follows: TGTGCCAGCAGTTACCAGGGGGGTCAGCCCCAGCATTTT.

This sequence joins TRBV6-5 and TRBJ2-2, with 8 positions matching TRBD1. The germline V gene has CDR1 MNHEY and CDR2 SVGAGI. The CDR3 has 14 amino acids. The trim removed 7 bases at V and 5 bases at J, leaving 6 bases unmatched. CDR3 amino acids: CASKADRATGELFF. CDR3 sequence (DNA): TGTGCCAGCAAGGCGGACAGGGCGACCGGGGAGCTGTTTTTT.

This chain connects TRBV19 to TRBJ2-2; 8 nucleotides agree with TRBD1. The germline gives CDR1 LNHDA, CDR2 SQIVND (reference sequence). The CDR3 consists of 17 residues. The V gene end was trimmed by 0 bases and the J gene end by 4 bases; junction bases not matched to a gene: 7. CDR3 in amino acids: CASSIDLWQGATGELFF. Here the CDR3 DNA reads TGTGCCAGTAGTATAGATCTGTGGCAGGGGGCCACCGGGGAGCTGTTTTTT.

The gene calls are TRBV18 and TRBJ1-5; D is perhaps TRBD1 (5 bases). The CDR3 consists of 15 residues. From germline, CDR1 is KGHSH and CDR2 LQKENI. Deletions cut 2 bases from V and 7 bases from J, with 15 bases between. The CDR3 here is CASSPAPGRRQPQHF. CDR3 nucleotides: TGTGCCAGCTCACCAGCGCCAGGGCGGCGGCAGCCCCAGCATTTT. The full variable domain, rest sourced from reference TRBV18 and TRBJ1-5, is NAGVMQNPRHLVRRRGQEARLRCSPMKGHSHVYWYRQLPEEGLKFMVYLQKENIIDESGMPKERFSAEFPKEGPSILRIQQVVRGDSAAYFCASSPAPGRRQPQHFGDGTRLSIL.

CDR3 nucleotides: TGTGCCAGCAGTTTAACGGGGAGGGCTGGAAACACCATATATTTT. It encodes CASSLTGRAGNTIYF. The gene calls are TRBV28 and TRBJ1-3; no firm D call. Germline CDR1 is MDHEN and CDR2 is SYDVKM. V was pared by 2 bases and J by 2 bases, with 10 bases between. This CDR3 contains 15 residues.

The chain has TRBV6-5 and TRBJ1-1; TRBD1 matches 7 bases. J was trimmed by 1 base and V by 7 bases; bases with no gene match: 6. Germline CDR1 and CDR2: MNHEY and SVGAGI. The CDR3 is 14 amino acids. As DNA, the CDR3 is TGTGCCAGCACTAGGGACAGAAAGAACACTGAAGCTTTCTTT. This encodes CASTRDRKNTEAFF.

The chain is built from TRBV7-9 and TRBJ2-7, with 8 bases matching TRBD2. V dropped 3 bases and J dropped 7; count of bases not matched to a gene: 5. The CDR3 totals 13 residues. Germline-derived CDR1 and CDR2 are SEHNR and FQNEAQ (reference sequence). CDR3 amino acids: CASSFLAGGEQYV. The CDR3 nucleotides read TGTGCCAGCAGCTTCCTAGCGGGCGGTGAGCAGTACGTC.

V usage is TRBV11-3 and J usage is TRBJ2-4; D not certain. Per germline, CDR1 SGHNT and CDR2 YENEEA. The V gene lost 6 bases and the J gene lost 5 bases, with 8 bases spanning the gap. The CDR3 is 12 amino acids. Written as DNA, the CDR3 is TGTGCCAGCAGTTCCGACCAAAACATTCAGTACTTC. Its protein is CASSSDQNIQYF.

The chain uses TRBV4-2 and TRBJ2-7; D not certain. Germline-derived CDR1 and CDR2 are LGHNA and YNFKEQ. This CDR3 has 15 amino acids. V was trimmed by 0 bases and J by 13 bases, leaving 22 bases between them. CDR3 loop: CASSQDPMDHTPIYV. Here the CDR3 DNA reads TGTGCCAGCAGCCAAGATCCTATGGATCACACCCCAATATACGTC.

The chain is built from TRBV25-1 and TRBJ2-1; TRBD1 is a possible D gene (6 bases). V was shortened by 3 bases and J by 7 bases, with 13 bases between the two germline ends. CDR1 MGHDK and CDR2 SYGVNS come from the germline V gene. CDR3 length: 14 residues. In DNA form, the CDR3 reads TGTGCCAGCAGTGATCCAGGGGCTCTGAATGAGCAGTTCTTC. Its translation: CASSDPGALNEQFF.

The J gene is TRBJ1-6, the V gene TRBV2; no clear D gene. The CDR3 has 15 residues. V gave up 3 bases and J gave up 10 bases, with 16 bases separating them. Germline V gives CDR1 SNHLY, CDR2 FYNNEI. This CDR3 is CASSEGSGNSSPLHF. The CDR3 DNA reads as TGTGCCAGCAGTGAGGGTTCGGGAAACAGCTCACCCCTCCACTTT.

The chain recombines TRBV19 with TRBJ2-1; 10 positions agree with TRBD1. The V gene's germline CDR1 is LNHDA and CDR2 SQIVND (reference sequence). V dropped 7 bases and J dropped 6; count of bases not matched to a gene: 9. This CDR3 spans 15 amino acids. The CDR3 spells CASTKPGQGFNEQFF. In nucleotides, the CDR3 is TGTGCCAGTACAAAACCGGGACAGGGGTTCAATGAGCAGTTCTTC.

V usage is TRBV5-1 and J usage is TRBJ2-1; 7 bases line up with TRBD2. J gave up 6 bases and V 1 base, and 7 bases lay outside the gene matches. The V gene's germline CDR1 is SGHRS and CDR2 YFSETQ. The CDR3 is 15 residues long. The CDR3 nucleotides are TGCGCCAGCAGCTTGCTGGCGGGAGCTTTCAATGAGCAGTTCTTC. Its translation: CASSLLAGAFNEQFF. Using reference TRBV5-1 and TRBJ2-1 for the parts outside the CDR3, the full variable domain is KAGVTQTPRYLIKTRGQQVTLSCSPISGHRSVSWYQQTPGQGLQFLFEYFSETQRNKGNFPGRFSGRQFSNSRSEMNVSTLELGDSALYLCASSLLAGAFNEQFFGPGTRLTVL.

V is TRBV9 and J is TRBJ2-3; D is ambiguous. CDR1 and CDR2 (germline): SGDLS, YYNGEE. The CDR3 is made up of 16 amino acids. Trimming took off 4 bases at V and 2 bases at J, with 17 bases between the two ends. CDR3 nucleotide sequence: TGTGCCAGCAGCCCACAGTCGATCGATTACACAGATACGCAGTATTTT. Protein sequence: CASSPQSIDYTDTQYF.

CDR3 nucleotide sequence: TGCGCCAGCAGCTTACCCTCCCAGAACACTGAAGCTTTCTTT. Translating gives CASSLPSQNTEAFF. V is TRBV5-1 and J is TRBJ1-1; D gene ambiguous. V gave up 2 bases and J gave up 1 base, with 9 bases separating them. This CDR3 is built from 14 residues. From germline, CDR1 is SGHRS and CDR2 YFSETQ.

The gene calls are TRBV27 and TRBJ2-3, with D hard to call. The CDR3 consists of 14 residues. V lost 3 bases and J 0 bases, leaving 7 bases between the germline ends. Per germline, CDR1 MNHEY and CDR2 SMNVEV (reference sequence). CDR3 in DNA: TGTGCCAGCAGTTTCTCCGACAGCACAGATACGCAGTATTTT. It yields the protein CASSFSDSTDTQYF.

The chain joins TRBV5-1 to TRBJ2-1, with 7 bases aligning to TRBD1. Germline loops: CDR1 SGHRS, CDR2 YFSETQ. V was clipped by 0 bases and J by 7 bases; unmatched bases: 4. This CDR3 region has 14 residues. CDR3 amino acids: CASSLAARGNEQFF. In nucleotides, the CDR3 is TGCGCCAGCAGCTTGGCGGCCAGGGGGAATGAGCAGTTCTTC.

CDR3 residues: CASSSTGPTDNEQFF. DNA of the CDR3: TGTGCCAGCAGTTCAACCGGGCCCACGGACAATGAGCAGTTCTTC. J is TRBJ2-1 and V is TRBV27; D unresolved. Trimming cost V 4 bases and J 5 bases, with 15 bases left between them. Germline CDR1 and CDR2: MNHEY and SMNVEV (reference sequence). There are 15 residues in the CDR3.

V is TRBV7-9 and J is TRBJ2-5; D might be TRBD1 (6 bases). The V gene lost 5 bases and the J gene lost 5 bases, with 9 bases spanning the gap. Germline CDR1 is SEHNR and CDR2 is FQNEAQ (reference sequence). CDR3 length: 12 amino acids. The CDR3 protein is CASSNTGETQYF. The CDR3 coding sequence is TGTGCCAGCAGCAATACAGGGGAGACCCAGTACTTC.

The chain has TRBV5-6 and TRBJ2-1; D could derive from TRBD1 or TRBD2 (5 bases each). Deletions cut 4 bases from V and 6 bases from J, with 14 bases between. Germline CDR1 SGHDT, CDR2 YYEEEE. The CDR3 contains 14 residues. Here the CDR3 reads CASSRLEGSNEQFF. In DNA form, the CDR3 reads TGTGCCAGCAGCCGTTTAGAGGGGAGCAATGAGCAGTTCTTC. Full variable domain (outside the CDR3, taken from reference TRBV5-6 and TRBJ2-1): DAGVTQSPTHLIKTRGQQVTLRCSPKSGHDTVSWYQQALGQGPQFIFQYYEEEERQRGNFPDRFSGHQFPNYSSELNVNALLLGDSALYLCASSRLEGSNEQFFGPGTRLTVL.

This chain joins TRBV6-5 and TRBJ1-5; D is unclear. The CDR3 sequence is 15 residues long. Between the trimmed V and J ends, which lost 2 bases and 0 bases, there was a span of 8 bases. Germline CDR1 reads MNHEY; CDR2 reads SVGAGI. CDR3 amino acids: CASSYGANSNQPQHF. The CDR3, as DNA: TGTGCCAGCAGTTACGGCGCGAATAGCAATCAGCCCCAGCATTTT.

V usage is TRBV7-2 and J usage is TRBJ1-3; no reliable D call. Germline CDR1 and CDR2: SGHTA and FQGNSA. The CDR3 covers 12 residues. V lost 1 base and J lost 3, with 1 base in between. This CDR3 is CASSLGGNTIYF. The CDR3 DNA is TGTGCCAGCAGCTTAGGTGGAAACACCATATATTTT. Filled out from reference TRBV7-2 and TRBJ1-3, the complete variable domain reads GAGVSQSPSNKVTEKGKDVELRCDPISGHTALYWYRQSLGQGLEFLIYFQGNSAPDKSGLPSDRFSAERTGGSVSTLTIQRTQQEDSAVYLCASSLGGNTIYFGEGSWLTVV.

V gene TRBV7-9 combines with J gene TRBJ2-3; D unresolved. V was cut by 6 bases and J by 6 bases, with 4 bases left in between. The CDR3 runs 10 residues. Germline CDR1 and CDR2: SEHNR and FQNEAQ (reference sequence). DNA of the CDR3: TGTGCCAGCAGTCAGGATACGCAGTATTTT. The encoded protein is CASSQDTQYF.

The CDR3 sequence: CASSQARLAGGPNTGELFF. The DNA for the CDR3 is TGTGCCAGCAGCCAAGCAAGACTAGCGGGAGGCCCAAACACCGGGGAGCTGTTTTTT. This chain joins TRBV4-2 and TRBJ2-2, with 13 bases identical to TRBD2. CDR1 is LGHNA, CDR2 YNFKEQ, per germline. J lost 2 bases, V lost 1 base, and 7 bases had no gene match. CDR3 length equals 19 residues.

The V call is TRBV2, the J call TRBJ1-4; D gene unclear. The V end lost 7 bases, the J end lost 0 bases, and 6 bases lay between the germline ends. The length of the CDR3 is 13 residues. Germline V gives CDR1 SNHLY, CDR2 FYNNEI. The CDR3 DNA reads TGTGCCAGCATATACTCAACTAATGAAAAACTGTTTTTT. Residues: CASIYSTNEKLFF.

V and J are TRBV6-5 and TRBJ2-5; 8 bases map to TRBD2. Germline-derived CDR1 and CDR2 are MNHEY and SVGAGI. J lost 4 bases, V lost 11 bases, and 6 bases had no gene match. The CDR3 loop spans 12 amino acids. The CDR3 loop reads CAARGGGETQYF. CDR3 bases: TGTGCCGCCCGGGGGGGAGGAGAGACCCAGTACTTC.

The CDR3 loop reads CASSMEVGAKNIQYF. CDR3 DNA sequence: TGTGCCAGTAGTATGGAGGTGGGAGCCAAAAACATTCAGTACTTC. The gene calls are TRBV19 and TRBJ2-4, with D possibly TRBD2 on 5 matching bases. The V and J ends lost 3 bases and 0 bases respectively, with 9 bases between them. Germline V gene sequence: CDR1 LNHDA, CDR2 SQIVND (reference sequence). This CDR3 is built from 15 residues.

This clone appeared once. The J gene is TRBJ2-3, the V gene TRBV7-2; tentatively, D is TRBD2 (6 bases). Deletions cut 8 bases from V and 0 bases from J, with 9 bases between. There are 13 residues in the CDR3. Per germline, CDR1 SGHTA and CDR2 FQGNSA. CDR3 residues: CASGTASTDTQYF. In DNA, the CDR3 is TGTGCCAGCGGGACTGCTAGCACAGATACGCAGTATTTT.